This TCR beta chain comes out of a study of cytomegalovirus exposure and HLA in healthy donors. CDR3 size: 14 residues. Germline CDR1 reads SGHRS; CDR2 reads YFSETQ. Trimming pared 4 bases from V and 8 bases from J, leaving 13 bases between. Profiled with immunoSEQ multiplex PCR; TCRdb holds only in-frame clones, not every one. The repertoire consists of 300,000 or so clones, with roughly 87% occurring once and the leading ten covering around 0.91%. V is TRBV5-1 and J is TRBJ1-6; TRBD1 might be the D (5 bases). Sequenced: PBMCs. The TCR originated in a man aged 25 to 40 in good health and CMV-seronegative. CDR3 residues: CASSNQGSDSPLHF. CDR3 coding DNA: TGCGCCAGCAGCAATCAGGGCTCAGATTCACCCCTCCACTTT. The full variable domain, with the rest looked up from reference TRBV5-1 and TRBJ1-6, is KAGVTQTPRYLIKTRGQQVTLSCSPISGHRSVSWYQQTPGQGLQFLFEYFSETQRNKGNFPGRFSGRQFSNSRSEMNVSTLELGDSALYLCASSNQGSDSPLHFGNGTRLTVT.